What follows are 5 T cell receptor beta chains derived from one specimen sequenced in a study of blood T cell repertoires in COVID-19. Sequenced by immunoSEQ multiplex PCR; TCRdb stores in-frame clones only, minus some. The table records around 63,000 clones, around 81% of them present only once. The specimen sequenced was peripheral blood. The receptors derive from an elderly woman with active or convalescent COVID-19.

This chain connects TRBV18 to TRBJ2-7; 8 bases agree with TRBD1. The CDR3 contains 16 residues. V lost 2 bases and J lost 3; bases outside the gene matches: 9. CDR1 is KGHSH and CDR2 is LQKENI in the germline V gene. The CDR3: CASSPAPGTGLYEQYF. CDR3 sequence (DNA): TGTGCCAGCTCACCAGCCCCCGGGACAGGCCTCTACGAGCAGTACTTC.

For the CDR3, the DNA is TGTGCCAGCACCCTACAGGGAAGGGGCACTGAAGCTTTCTTT. It codes for CASTLQGRGTEAFF. The chain employs TRBV5-8 and TRBJ1-1, with D perhaps TRBD1 (6 bases). Germline CDR1 SGHTS, CDR2 YDEGEE. The CDR3 length is 14 residues. V lost 6 bases to trimming and J lost 4 bases, with 16 bases between them.

The CDR3 loop reads CASSSASTDTQYF. The CDR3 coding sequence is TGTGCCAGCTCTTCCGCGAGCACAGATACGCAGTATTTT. The chain uses TRBV5-4 and TRBJ2-3; D is unresolved. The CDR3 sequence is 13 residues long. The V gene's germline CDR1 is SGHNT and CDR2 YYREEE (reference sequence). The V end lost 7 bases, the J end lost 0 bases, and 9 bases lay between the germline ends.

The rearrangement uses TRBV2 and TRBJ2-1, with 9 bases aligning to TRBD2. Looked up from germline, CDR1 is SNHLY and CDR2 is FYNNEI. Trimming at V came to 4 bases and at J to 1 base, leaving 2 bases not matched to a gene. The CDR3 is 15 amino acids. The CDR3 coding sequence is TGTGCCAGCAGTGCTAGCGGGGTGTCCTACAATGAGCAGTTCTTC. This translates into CASSASGVSYNEQFF.

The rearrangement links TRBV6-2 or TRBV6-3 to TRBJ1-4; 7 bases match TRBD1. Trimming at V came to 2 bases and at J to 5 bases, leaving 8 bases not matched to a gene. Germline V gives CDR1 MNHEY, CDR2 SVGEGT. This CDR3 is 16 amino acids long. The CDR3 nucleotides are TGTGCCAGCAGTTACGACCACAGGGGCCGGAATGAAAAACTGTTTTTT. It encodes CASSYDHRGRNEKLFF.